A single sample is the source of the 16 T cell receptor beta chains below, sequenced in a study of blood T cell repertoires in COVID-19. Clones were read by immunoSEQ multiplex PCR, and TCRdb kept only the in-frame ones, dropping some. The profile shows about 250,000 clones, approximately 88% of them singletons. What was sequenced was peripheral blood. The receptors come from a woman aged 25 to 39 with COVID-19, enrolled during active disease.

This chain joins TRBV7-2 and TRBJ1-2, with D hard to call. The germline CDR1 and CDR2 sequences are SGHTA and FQGNSA. This CDR3 is 15 amino acids long. V was shortened by 2 bases and J by 6 bases, with 16 bases between the two germline ends. This CDR3 reads CASSLSGFWVDGYTF. The DNA of the CDR3 is TGTGCCAGCAGCTTATCAGGCTTTTGGGTAGATGGCTACACCTTC.

The V and J genes are TRBV21-1 and TRBJ2-3; TRBD1, the table's D call, lacks a check against the DNA. TRBV21-1 is annotated as a pseudogene. The CDR3 runs to 12 residues. CDR3 sequence: CASRAGADTQYF. Written as DNA, the CDR3 is TGTGCCAGCAGGGCAGGGGCAGATACGCAGTATTTT.

This clone occurred once. The CDR3 reads CASSLGQGTNYGYTF. CDR3 bases: TGTGCCAGCAGCCTAGGACAGGGTACTAACTATGGCTACACCTTC. The chain joins TRBV5-4 to TRBJ1-2, with TRBD1 matching 8 bases. CDR3 size: 15 residues. Germline CDR1 reads SGHNT; CDR2 reads YYREEE (reference sequence). The V and J ends lost 4 bases and 0 bases, in that order; junction bases with no gene match: 5. Together with reference TRBV5-4 and TRBJ1-2, the CDR3 gives the full variable domain: ETGVTQSPTHLIKTRGQQVTLRCSSQSGHNTVSWYQQALGQGPQFIFQYYREEENGRGNFPPRFSGLQFPNYSSELNVNALELDDSALYLCASSLGQGTNYGYTFGSGTRLTVV.

This chain connects TRBV19 to TRBJ1-6; 11 bases align to TRBD1. Germline CDR1 reads LNHDA; CDR2 reads SQIVND (reference sequence). CDR3 length: 15 residues. The V and J ends lost 4 bases and 9 bases, in that order; junction bases with no gene match: 5. CDR3 region: CASSNWTGGVSPLHF. CDR3 coding DNA: TGTGCCAGTAGTAACTGGACAGGGGGCGTTTCACCCCTCCACTTT.

This chain uses TRBV11-3 with TRBJ2-1, with D perhaps TRBD2 (5 bases). Between the trimmed V and J ends, which lost 1 base and 6 bases, there was a span of 10 bases. The CDR3 totals 14 residues. Germline V gene sequence: CDR1 SGHNT, CDR2 YENEEA. The DNA for the CDR3 is TGTGCCAGCAGCTTAGTGCCTAGCCGCAATGAGCAGTTCTTC. Its translation: CASSLVPSRNEQFF.

This clone came up a few times. The CDR3 sequence: CASEQGGGYGYTF. CDR3 DNA: TGTGCCAGTGAACAGGGGGGTGGCTATGGCTACACCTTC. The chain combines TRBV19 with TRBJ1-2; 8 nucleotides align to TRBD1. The germline CDR1 and CDR2 sequences are LNHDA and SQIVND (reference sequence). The CDR3 totals 13 residues. V trimming: 8 bases; J trimming: 4 bases; junction bases outside the gene matches: 6.

The V and J genes are TRBV18 and TRBJ1-1; D perhaps matches TRBD1 (6 bases). The V gene's germline CDR1 is KGHSH and CDR2 LQKENI. V shed 1 base and J shed 3 bases, with 12 bases lying between them. This CDR3 is built from 15 residues. The CDR3 is CASSPRQGTDTEAFF. CDR3 nucleotide sequence: TGTGCCAGCTCACCACGGCAGGGGACGGACACTGAAGCTTTCTTT.

The chain joins TRBV6-5 to TRBJ1-5, with D possibly matching TRBD1 (6 bases). V gave up 4 bases and J gave up 1 base, with 14 bases separating them. The CDR3 covers 16 residues. From germline, CDR1 is MNHEY and CDR2 SVGAGI. The CDR3 DNA reads as TGTGCCAGCAGTTCACAGGGCCAGGGGAGCAATCAGCCCCAGCATTTT. Its translation is CASSSQGQGSNQPQHF.

J is TRBJ2-5 and V is TRBV7-2; 9 bases map to TRBD1. Germline V gene lookup returns CDR1 SGHTA and CDR2 FQGNSA. CDR3 size: 15 residues. Trimming removed 6 bases from V and 4 bases from J; junction bases left unmatched: 9. CDR3 in amino acids: CASSAGGTGLETQYF. CDR3 nucleotide sequence: TGTGCCAGCAGTGCAGGGGGGACAGGGTTAGAGACCCAGTACTTC.

The CDR3 is CASSPGLAGVADTQYF. The DNA of the CDR3 is TGTGCCAGCAGCCCGGGACTAGCGGGAGTTGCAGATACGCAGTATTTT. J is TRBJ2-3 and V is TRBV9; 14 bases agree with TRBD2. The CDR3 spans 16 residues. Germline-derived CDR1 and CDR2 are SGDLS and YYNGEE. With 4 bases clipped from V and 4 bases from J, the junction kept 5 bases outside the gene matches.

The J gene is TRBJ2-7, the V gene TRBV5-4; the D gene is possibly TRBD1 (5 bases). Per germline, CDR1 SGHNT and CDR2 YYREEE (reference sequence). This CDR3 contains 12 residues. V was cut by 3 bases and J by 5 bases, with 9 bases left in between. The CDR3 coding sequence is TGTGCCAGCAGCTCTAGGGGCGACGAGCAGTACTTC. Translated, it gives CASSSRGDEQYF.

J is TRBJ2-1 and V is TRBV18; 10 nucleotides line up with TRBD2. From germline, CDR1 is KGHSH and CDR2 LQKENI. The trim removed 2 bases at V and 10 bases at J, leaving 8 bases unmatched. The CDR3 totals 15 residues. In DNA form, the CDR3 reads TGTGCCAGCTCACCATTGGCTAGCGGGAGAGGGGAGCAGTTCTTC. Protein product: CASSPLASGRGEQFF.

This chain joins TRBV27 and TRBJ2-7; no firm D call. Germline V lookup: CDR1 MNHEY, CDR2 SMNVEV (reference sequence). The CDR3 is 14 amino acids. V shed 3 bases and J shed 0 bases, with 9 bases lying between them. CDR3 nucleotides: TGTGCCAGCAGTTTCAGGCCCAGCTCCTACGAGCAGTACTTC. As protein: CASSFRPSSYEQYF.

The chain combines TRBV11-2 with TRBJ2-3; 10 bases map to TRBD2. Germline V gene lookup returns CDR1 SGHAT and CDR2 FQNNGV. This CDR3 contains 16 residues. The J segment lost 2 bases and the V segment lost 2 bases, leaving 4 bases of the junction unmatched. The CDR3 region is CASSLTLAGYTDTQYF. The CDR3 nucleotides read TGTGCCAGCAGCTTAACACTAGCGGGATACACAGATACGCAGTATTTT. Looking up the rest from reference TRBV11-2 and TRBJ2-3 gives the full variable domain: EAGVAQSPRYKIIEKRQSVAFWCNPISGHATLYWYQQILGQGPKLLIQFQNNGVVDDSQLPKDRFSAERLKGVDSTLKIQPAKLEDSAVYLCASSLTLAGYTDTQYFGPGTRLTVL.

The table lists this clone with a few counts. The V call is TRBV28, the J call TRBJ1-5; D may be TRBD1 (6 bases). This CDR3 contains 14 residues. Germline CDR1 and CDR2: MDHEN and SYDVKM. V was cut by 5 bases and J by 9 bases, with 17 bases left in between. Here the CDR3 reads CASSIITGSGPQHF. The CDR3 DNA follows: TGTGCCAGCAGTATTATAACAGGGAGTGGGCCCCAGCATTTT.

The sample holds a few counts of this clone. The chain links TRBV10-3 to TRBJ2-7; D may correspond to TRBD1 or TRBD2 (5 bases each). Germline loops: CDR1 ENHRY, CDR2 SYGVKD. The CDR3 totals 13 residues. V dropped 6 bases and J dropped 0 bases, with 9 bases sitting between them. CDR3 coding DNA: TGTGCCATCAGGGAGAGGGGCTCCTACGAGCAGTACGTC. This gives the protein CAIRERGSYEQYV.